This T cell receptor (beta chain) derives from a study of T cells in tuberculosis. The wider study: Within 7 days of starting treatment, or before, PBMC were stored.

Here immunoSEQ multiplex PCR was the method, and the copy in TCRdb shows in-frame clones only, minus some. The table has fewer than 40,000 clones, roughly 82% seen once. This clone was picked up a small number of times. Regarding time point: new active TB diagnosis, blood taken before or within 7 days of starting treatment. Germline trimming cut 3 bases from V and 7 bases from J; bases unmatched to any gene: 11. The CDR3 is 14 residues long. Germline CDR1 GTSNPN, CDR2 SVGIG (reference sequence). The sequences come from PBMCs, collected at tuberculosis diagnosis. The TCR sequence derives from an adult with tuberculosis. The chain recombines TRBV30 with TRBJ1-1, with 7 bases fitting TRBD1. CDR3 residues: CAWRSWAGQREAFF. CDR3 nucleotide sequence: TGTGCCTGGAGGTCTTGGGCGGGACAGCGTGAAGCTTTCTTT.